What follows are 5 T cell receptor beta chains derived from one specimen sequenced in a study of Graves' ophthalmopathy and Graves' hyperthyroidism. RNA transcripts provided the template for amplifying TCR beta CDR3 regions. The workflow started with a first-round RT-PCR run with HTBI primers and then moved on to a second-round multiplex PCR. TCRdb reprocessed the multiplex PCR reads with MiXCR, giving one entry per CDR3 protein. This table holds about 590,000 distinct CDR3 sequences, under 45% found once. The sequenced sample consisted of peripheral blood or thyroid tissue (not recorded which). Receptor source: an adult man with Graves' hyperthyroidism.

In its sample, this clonotype was seen many times. The rearrangement uses TRBV14 and TRBJ2-7; no clear D. Germline lookup yields CDR1 SGHDN and CDR2 FVKESK. CDR3 size: 11 residues. V was clipped by 2 bases and J by 4 bases, with 3 bases between them. The CDR3 here is CASSQIYEQYF. CDR3 bases: TGTGCCAGCAGCCAAATTTACGAGCAGTACTTC.

Ten or more counts support this clonotype. V is TRBV4-2 and J is TRBJ1-3; D possibly corresponds to TRBD1 (6 bases). CDR3 length: 15 residues. V was pared by 3 bases and J by 4 bases, with 13 bases between. Germline CDR1 reads LGHNA; CDR2 reads YNFKEQ. As DNA, the CDR3 is TGTGCCAGCAGCCAGGCTGGACAGCTCGGAAACACCATATATTTT. It yields the protein CASSQAGQLGNTIYF.

This clonotype showed up many times. The rearrangement uses TRBV29-1 and TRBJ1-2, with a possible D match to TRBD1 (5 bases). The V end was cut by 2 bases, the J end by 2 bases, with 12 bases between. Germline CDR1 and CDR2: SQVTM and ANQGSEA. This CDR3 region has 14 residues. The CDR3 protein is CSVESAGGNYGYTF. CDR3 nucleotides: TGCAGCGTTGAAAGTGCGGGGGGAAACTATGGCTACACCTTC.

The rearrangement joins TRBV7-9 to TRBJ2-2; D ambiguous. V was clipped by 1 base and J by 6 bases, with 6 bases between them. Germline CDR1 SEHNR, CDR2 FQNEAQ (reference sequence). This CDR3 region has 13 residues. CDR3 amino acids: CASSLGPSGELFF. The CDR3 DNA is TGTGCCAGCAGCTTAGGGCCGTCCGGGGAGCTGTTTTTT.

The CDR3 DNA reads as TGTGCCTGGATTGGTGGGTCTGGGCTTGGCGAGCAGTACTTC. Amino acids: CAWIGGSGLGEQYF. The chain has TRBV2 and TRBJ2-7; no definite D call. Germline V gives CDR1 SNHLY, CDR2 FYNNEI. V was trimmed by 11 bases and J by 6 bases, leaving 23 bases between them. The CDR3 consists of 14 residues.